This TCR beta chain is from a study of a mutant IDH1 vaccine in newly diagnosed glioma. This clone was found once. Antigen unknown. As for time point: baseline, week 1 (first vaccination visit). Treatment noted: pre-vaccination baseline after standard-of-care therapy. CDR1 is SGHAT and CDR2 is FQNNGV in the germline V gene. Trimming stripped 3 bases from V and 12 bases from J, with 12 bases between. The CDR3 totals 12 residues. Whole-study findings and limits: The vaccine induced immune responses, and these occurred in around 93% of patients.

The table came from immunoSEQ multiplex PCR; TCRdb's copy has only in-frame clones and leaves some out. Of 99,000 or so clones in the sample, about 90% were seen once. The V and J genes are TRBV11-2 and TRBJ2-1, with D perhaps matching TRBD1 or TRBD2 (5 bases each). The clonotype originates from a woman between 50 and 59 years old with glioma. Material: PBMCs, obtained from a glioma patient treated with radiotherapy, temozolomide or both. The CDR3 coding sequence is TGTGCCAGCAGCTTGGGGCCCCGGGGGCAGTTCTTC. As protein: CASSLGPRGQFF.